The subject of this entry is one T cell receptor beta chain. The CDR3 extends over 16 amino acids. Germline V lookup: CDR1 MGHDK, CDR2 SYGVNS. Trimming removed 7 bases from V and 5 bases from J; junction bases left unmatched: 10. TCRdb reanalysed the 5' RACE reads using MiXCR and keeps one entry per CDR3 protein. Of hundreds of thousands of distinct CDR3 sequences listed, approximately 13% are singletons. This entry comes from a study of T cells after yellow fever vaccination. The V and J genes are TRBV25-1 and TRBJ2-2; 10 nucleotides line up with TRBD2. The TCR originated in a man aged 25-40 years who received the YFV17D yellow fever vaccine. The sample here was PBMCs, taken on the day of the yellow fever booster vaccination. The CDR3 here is CASKEASGSRTGELFF. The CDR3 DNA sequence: TGTGCCAGCAAGGAGGCTAGCGGGAGTCGAACCGGGGAGCTGTTTTTT.